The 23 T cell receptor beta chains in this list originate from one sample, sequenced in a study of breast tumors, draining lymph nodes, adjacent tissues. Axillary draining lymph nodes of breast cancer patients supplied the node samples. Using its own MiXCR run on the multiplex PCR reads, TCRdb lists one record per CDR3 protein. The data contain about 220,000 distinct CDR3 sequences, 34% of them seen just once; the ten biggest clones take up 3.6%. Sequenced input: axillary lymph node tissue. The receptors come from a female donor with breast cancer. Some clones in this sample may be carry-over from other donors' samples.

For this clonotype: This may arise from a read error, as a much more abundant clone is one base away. The CDR3 DNA sequence: TGCAGTGCTAGAGATTTTCGGGAGGGCTCCTGCGAGCAGTACTTC. Translation gives CSARDFREGSCEQYF. The chain links TRBV20-1 to TRBJ2-7; 8 bases agree with TRBD2. Germline V lookup: CDR1 DFQATT, CDR2 SNEGSKA (reference sequence). The CDR3 contains 15 residues.

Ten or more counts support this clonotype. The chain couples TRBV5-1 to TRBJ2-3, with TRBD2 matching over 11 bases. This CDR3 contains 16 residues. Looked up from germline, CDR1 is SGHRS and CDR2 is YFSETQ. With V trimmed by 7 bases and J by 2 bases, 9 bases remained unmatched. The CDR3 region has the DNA TGCGCCAGCTATTCGACTAGCGGGACGATCACAGATACGCAGTATTTT. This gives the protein CASYSTSGTITDTQYF.

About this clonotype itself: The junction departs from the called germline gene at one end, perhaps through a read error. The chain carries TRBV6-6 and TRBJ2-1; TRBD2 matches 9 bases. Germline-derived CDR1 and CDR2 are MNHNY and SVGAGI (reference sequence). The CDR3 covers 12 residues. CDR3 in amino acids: CASSYSPGLAIF. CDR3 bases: TGTGCCAGCAGTTACTCTCCGGGACTAGCTATCTTC.

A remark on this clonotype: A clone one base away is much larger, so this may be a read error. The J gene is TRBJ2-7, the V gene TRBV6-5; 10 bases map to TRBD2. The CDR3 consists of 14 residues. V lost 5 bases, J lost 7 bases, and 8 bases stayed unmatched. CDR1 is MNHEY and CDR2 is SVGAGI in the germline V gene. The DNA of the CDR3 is TGTGCCAGCAGTCACTTGGGACTAGCGTCGGAGCAGTACTTC. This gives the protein CASSHLGLASEQYF.

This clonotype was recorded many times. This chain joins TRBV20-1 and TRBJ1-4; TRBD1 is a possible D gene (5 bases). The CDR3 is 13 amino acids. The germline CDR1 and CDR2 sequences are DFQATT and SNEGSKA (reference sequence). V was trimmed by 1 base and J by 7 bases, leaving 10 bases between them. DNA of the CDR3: TGCAGTGCTAGAGTCCGGGGGACTGAAAAACTGTTTTTT. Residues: CSARVRGTEKLFF.

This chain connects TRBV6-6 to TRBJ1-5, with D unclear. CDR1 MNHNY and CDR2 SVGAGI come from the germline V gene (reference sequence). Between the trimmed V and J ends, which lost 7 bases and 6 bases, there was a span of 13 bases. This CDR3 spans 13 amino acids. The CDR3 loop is CASKVGVGQPQHF. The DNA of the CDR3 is TGTGCCAGCAAGGTAGGAGTTGGTCAGCCCCAGCATTTT.

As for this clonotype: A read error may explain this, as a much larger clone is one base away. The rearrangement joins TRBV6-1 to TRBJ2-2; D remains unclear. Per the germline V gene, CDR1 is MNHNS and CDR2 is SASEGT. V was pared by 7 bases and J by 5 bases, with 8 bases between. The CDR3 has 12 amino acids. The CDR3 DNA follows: TGTGCCAGCAAGCTGGGAACCGGGGAGCTGTTTTTT. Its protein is CASKLGTGELFF.

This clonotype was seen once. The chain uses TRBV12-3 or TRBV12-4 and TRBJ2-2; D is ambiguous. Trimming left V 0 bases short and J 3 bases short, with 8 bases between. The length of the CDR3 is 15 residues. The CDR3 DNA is TGTGCCAGCAGTTTAGCTGGCACGGACACCGGGGAGCTGTTTTTT. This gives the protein CASSLAGTDTGELFF.

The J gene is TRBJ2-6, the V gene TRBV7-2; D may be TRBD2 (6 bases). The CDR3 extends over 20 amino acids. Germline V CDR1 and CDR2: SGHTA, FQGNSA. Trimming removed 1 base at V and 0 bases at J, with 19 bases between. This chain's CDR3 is CASSLERTNGGSSGANVLTF. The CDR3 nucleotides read TGTGCCAGCAGCTTAGAGAGGACTAACGGTGGGAGCTCTGGGGCCAACGTCCTGACTTTC.

CDR3: CASSVVAGGETQYF. In nucleotides, the CDR3 is TGTGCCAGCAGCGTAGTTGCGGGAGGGGAGACCCAGTACTTC. The V and J genes are TRBV9 and TRBJ2-5, with 9 bases that match TRBD2. With 0 bases clipped from V and 5 bases from J, the junction kept 2 bases outside the gene matches. Germline V gives CDR1 SGDLS, CDR2 YYNGEE. The CDR3 runs to 14 residues.

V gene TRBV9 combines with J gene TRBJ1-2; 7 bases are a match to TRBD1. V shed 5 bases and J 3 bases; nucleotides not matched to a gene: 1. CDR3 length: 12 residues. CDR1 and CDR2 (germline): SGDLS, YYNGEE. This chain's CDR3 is CASRTGHYGYTF. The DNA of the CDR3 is TGTGCCAGCAGGACAGGGCACTATGGCTACACCTTC.

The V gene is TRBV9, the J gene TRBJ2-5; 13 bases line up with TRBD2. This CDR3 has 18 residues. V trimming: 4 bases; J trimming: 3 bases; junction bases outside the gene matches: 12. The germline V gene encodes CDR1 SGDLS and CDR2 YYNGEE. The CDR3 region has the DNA TGTGCCAGCAGCCCCGGGGGACTAGCGGGATACCCTAAAGAGACCCAGTACTTC. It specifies CASSPGGLAGYPKETQYF.

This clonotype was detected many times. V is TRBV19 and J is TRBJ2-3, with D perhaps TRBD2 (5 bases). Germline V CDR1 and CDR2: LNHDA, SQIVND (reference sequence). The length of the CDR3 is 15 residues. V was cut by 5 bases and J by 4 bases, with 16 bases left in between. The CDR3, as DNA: TGTGCCAGTAGTGCTGCCTCATTCGGGGCAGATACGCAGTATTTT. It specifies CASSAASFGADTQYF.

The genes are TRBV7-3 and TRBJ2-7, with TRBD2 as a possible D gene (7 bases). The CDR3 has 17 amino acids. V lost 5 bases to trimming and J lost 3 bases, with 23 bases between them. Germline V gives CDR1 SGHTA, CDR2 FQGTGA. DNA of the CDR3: TGTGCCAGCAGCCTAGTGGGGGGGGCAGGGTCTGGCTACGAGCAGTACTTC. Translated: CASSLVGGAGSGYEQYF. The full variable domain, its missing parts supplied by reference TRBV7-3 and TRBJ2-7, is GAGVSQTPSNKVTEKGKYVELRCDPISGHTALYWYRQSLGQGPEFLIYFQGTGAADDSGLPNDRFFAVRPEGSVSTLKIQRTERGDSAVYLCASSLVGGAGSGYEQYFGPGTRLTVT.

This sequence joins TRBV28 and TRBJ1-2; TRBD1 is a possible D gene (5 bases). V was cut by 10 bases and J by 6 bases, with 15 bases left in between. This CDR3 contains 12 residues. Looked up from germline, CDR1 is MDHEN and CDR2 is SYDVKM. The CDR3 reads CATTGLGDGYTF. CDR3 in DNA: TGTGCCACCACGGGGCTCGGGGATGGCTACACCTTC.

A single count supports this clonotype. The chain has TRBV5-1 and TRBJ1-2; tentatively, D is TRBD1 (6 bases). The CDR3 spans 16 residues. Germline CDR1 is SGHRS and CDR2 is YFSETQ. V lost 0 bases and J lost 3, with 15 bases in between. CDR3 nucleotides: TGCGCCAGCAGCTTGGAAGGGACACAAAAGGACTATGGCTACACCTTC. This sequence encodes CASSLEGTQKDYGYTF.

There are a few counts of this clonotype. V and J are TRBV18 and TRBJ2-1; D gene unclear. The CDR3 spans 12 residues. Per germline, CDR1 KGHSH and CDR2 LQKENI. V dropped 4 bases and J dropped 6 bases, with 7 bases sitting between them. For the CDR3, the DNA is TGTGCCAGCTCACAGGGTCTCAATGAGCAGTTCTTC. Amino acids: CASSQGLNEQFF.

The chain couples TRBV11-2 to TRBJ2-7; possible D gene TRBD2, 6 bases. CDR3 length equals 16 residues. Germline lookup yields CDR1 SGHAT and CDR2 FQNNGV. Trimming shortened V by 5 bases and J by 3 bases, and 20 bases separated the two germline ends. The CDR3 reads CASSPRAGPGDYEQYF. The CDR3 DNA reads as TGTGCCAGCAGCCCCCGAGCAGGACCGGGAGACTACGAGCAGTACTTC.

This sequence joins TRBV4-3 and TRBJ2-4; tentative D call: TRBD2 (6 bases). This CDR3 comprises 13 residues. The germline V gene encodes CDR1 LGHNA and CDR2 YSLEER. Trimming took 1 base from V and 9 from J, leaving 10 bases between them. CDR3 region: CASSQGLAIIQYF. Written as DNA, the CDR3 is TGCGCCAGCAGCCAAGGTCTAGCGATCATTCAGTACTTC.

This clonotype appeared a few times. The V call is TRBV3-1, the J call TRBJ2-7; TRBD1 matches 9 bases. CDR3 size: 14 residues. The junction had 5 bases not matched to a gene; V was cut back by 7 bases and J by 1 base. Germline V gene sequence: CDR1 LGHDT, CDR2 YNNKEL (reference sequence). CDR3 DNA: TGTGCCAGCACCCGGACAGGGGCTTCCTACGAGCAGTACTTC. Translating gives CASTRTGASYEQYF.

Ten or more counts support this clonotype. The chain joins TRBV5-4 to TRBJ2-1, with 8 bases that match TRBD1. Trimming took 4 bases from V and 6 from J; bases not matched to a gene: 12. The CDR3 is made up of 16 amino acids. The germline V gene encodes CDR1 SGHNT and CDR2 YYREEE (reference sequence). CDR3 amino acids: CASSPGRQGTRNEQFF. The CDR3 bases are TGTGCCAGCAGCCCAGGAAGACAGGGGACACGCAATGAGCAGTTCTTC.

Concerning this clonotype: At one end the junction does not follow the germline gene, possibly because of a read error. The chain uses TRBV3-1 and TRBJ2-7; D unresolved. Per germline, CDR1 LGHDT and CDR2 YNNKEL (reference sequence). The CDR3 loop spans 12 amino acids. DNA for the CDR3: TGTGCCAGCGGCCAACTGTCCTACGAGCAGTACTTC. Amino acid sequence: CASGQLSYEQYF.

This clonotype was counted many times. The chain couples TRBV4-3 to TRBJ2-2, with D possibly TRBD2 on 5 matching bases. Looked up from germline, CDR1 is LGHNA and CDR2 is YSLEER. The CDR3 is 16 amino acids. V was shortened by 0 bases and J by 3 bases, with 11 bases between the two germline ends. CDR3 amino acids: CASSQERGMYTGELFF. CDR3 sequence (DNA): TGCGCCAGCAGCCAAGAAAGAGGGATGTACACCGGGGAGCTGTTTTTT.